These 9 T cell receptor beta chains were all obtained from the same sample, sequenced in a study of OX40 agonist ivuxolimab in advanced cancers. The table came from immunoSEQ multiplex PCR; TCRdb's copy has only in-frame clones and leaves some out. The repertoire holds about 60,000 clones, with about 86% as singletons. Sequencing was performed on CD4+ or CD8+ T cells sorted from blood, taken in a trial of the OX40 agonist ivuxolimab. Every receptor here comes from an adult with an advanced solid tumor such as melanoma, head and neck, liver or kidney cancer.

This rearrangement joins TRBV6-4 to TRBJ2-2; tentative D call: TRBD1 (5 bases). CDR3 length equals 15 residues. Looked up from germline, CDR1 is MRHNA and CDR2 is SNTAGT. The V and J ends lost 6 bases and 7 bases respectively, with 18 bases between them. CDR3 sequence reads: CASRAFGHSVGELFF. CDR3 DNA sequence: TGTGCCAGCAGAGCATTTGGACATTCTGTCGGGGAGCTGTTTTTT.

The V gene is TRBV6-5, the J gene TRBJ1-5; D remains ambiguous. Germline CDR1 MNHEY, CDR2 SVGAGI. Deletions cut 6 bases from V and 1 base from J, with 13 bases between. The CDR3 is made up of 15 amino acids. This CDR3 is CASSLTTHSNQPQHF. The DNA for the CDR3 is TGTGCCAGCAGCCTTACGACACACAGCAATCAGCCCCAGCATTTT.

This rearrangement joins TRBV28 to TRBJ2-7; TRBD2 might be the D (6 bases). With 4 bases removed from V and 7 bases from J, the gap between germline ends came to 20 bases. The germline gives CDR1 MDHEN, CDR2 SYDVKM. The CDR3 length is 15 residues. The CDR3 DNA reads TGTGCCAGCAGTTCCCCGGCGGAGGGGTCCTCGGAGCAGTACTTC. It translates to CASSSPAEGSSEQYF.

V usage is TRBV12-5 and J usage is TRBJ1-2, with a tentative D call TRBD1 (5 bases). Trimming took off 2 bases at V and 4 bases at J, with 14 bases between the two ends. Looked up from germline, CDR1 is LGHNT and CDR2 is FRNRAP. The CDR3 is 15 residues long. CDR3 residues: CASGLLEQVTYGYTF. In nucleotides, the CDR3 is TGTGCTAGTGGTTTGTTAGAACAGGTCACCTATGGCTACACCTTC.

This chain connects TRBV30 to TRBJ1-1; D unclear. CDR3 length equals 11 residues. Trimming shortened V by 4 bases and J by 1 base, and 4 bases separated the two germline ends. CDR1 GTSNPN and CDR2 SVGIG come from the germline V gene (reference sequence). The chain's CDR3 is CAWMGNTEAFF. In DNA, the CDR3 is TGTGCCTGGATGGGGAACACTGAAGCTTTCTTT.

This rearrangement joins TRBV9 to TRBJ2-3; 8 nucleotides line up with TRBD2. The CDR3 runs to 16 residues. Unmatched junction bases numbered 7, after V lost 4 bases and J lost 0 bases. Germline V lookup: CDR1 SGDLS, CDR2 YYNGEE. This chain's CDR3 is CASSPRTSPSTDTQYF. The CDR3 DNA follows: TGTGCCAGCAGCCCCCGGACTAGCCCGAGCACAGATACGCAGTATTTT.

This clone was recorded once. J is TRBJ1-5 and V is TRBV18, with D possibly TRBD1 on 5 matching bases. Germline assignment: CDR1 KGHSH and CDR2 LQKENI. Trimming cost V 5 bases and J 2 bases, with 16 bases left between them. The CDR3 extends over 16 amino acids. DNA of the CDR3: TGTGCCAGCTCAATGACTAGGGGAGGTGGCAATCAGCCCCAGCATTTT. This translates into CASSMTRGGGNQPQHF. The variable domain in full, completed from reference TRBV18 and TRBJ1-5, reads NAGVMQNPRHLVRRRGQEARLRCSPMKGHSHVYWYRQLPEEGLKFMVYLQKENIIDESGMPKERFSAEFPKEGPSILRIQQVVRGDSAAYFCASSMTRGGGNQPQHFGDGTRLSIL.

This chain joins TRBV10-1 and TRBJ2-3; D call uncertain. CDR3 length equals 16 residues. V shed 2 bases and J shed 1 base, with 13 bases lying between them. Germline V CDR1 and CDR2: WNHNN, SYGVQD (reference sequence). The CDR3 sequence is CASSEDLGLGTDTQYF. As DNA, the CDR3 is TGCGCCAGCAGTGAGGATTTGGGGTTGGGCACAGATACGCAGTATTTT.

This clone appeared once. This chain connects TRBV19 to TRBJ1-1; 8 nucleotides line up with TRBD1. CDR1 is LNHDA, CDR2 SQIVND, per germline (reference sequence). The CDR3 is 15 amino acids. J gave up 4 bases and V 6 bases, and 10 bases lay outside the gene matches. The CDR3 nucleotides are TGTGCCAGTAGACCGGACAGGGCCTACCCCACTGAAGCTTTCTTT. Protein product: CASRPDRAYPTEAFF.